This T cell receptor (beta chain) was sequenced in a study of blood T cells in healthy people across ages (dated by TCRdb to about 2015). For context, the study as a whole: Template switching captured roughly one uniquely barcoded TCR beta cDNA molecule per two T cells in model experiments. The donors were split into four age groups: young (average about 15 years), middle-aged (39), aged (62) and long-lived (over 80). Using deep sequencing normalized with unique cDNA molecular identifiers, the study measured how TCR beta repertoire diversity changes with age. The study analyzed two additional independent replicas of 1 million unique cDNA reads from the same blood draw for two donors, one aged 18 to 29 and one aged 80 or older.

The protocol used for the library was 5' RACE. These reads were obtained on an Illumina HiSeq 2500. A second PCR of about 6 to 11 cycles was performed with a sample-barcoded 5' primer and a J-beta primer mix. A template-switch 5' adaptor carrying 12 random nucleotides introduced a unique molecular identifier onto each TCR beta cDNA molecule. Each sample yielded at least 2.5 million CDR3-containing paired-end reads. First-strand cDNA was synthesized from all RNA with the Mint cDNA synthesis kit, primed by a TRBC-specific oligonucleotide. After uracil-DNA glycosylase treatment, a first 18-cycle PCR used universal primers M1SS and BC2_uni_R on all cDNA. The authors' pipeline ran thus. For normalization, 1 million high-quality reads, each with a distinct molecular identifier, were randomly selected from each sample. Instead of being binned into consensus sequences, reads that shared molecular identifiers were thrown out. MiTCR, with a Q25 quality threshold and the strictest error-elimination algorithm, was used for CDR3 identification, clonotype clustering and error correction. Lower-bound total TCR beta diversity was estimated with a nonparametric unseen species model using Euler transformation. TCRdb applied fastp at Q25 and MiXCR to the public reads, then kept only in-frame beta chains. Under each unique CDR3 protein, matching rows form one entry showing the most common genes and DNA. In this record, the V and J calls reflect TCRdb's handling and not the investigators' own analysis. Counted in this sample were roughly 1 million distinct CDR3 sequences; approximately 25% of them appeared once. Of the sample, around 0.75% falls within the top ten clones.

Points the paper makes about the study in general: Observed TCR beta diversity per million T cells fell roughly linearly with age, and a significant reduction was already apparent by age about 38. Compared with the aged group, the long-lived group had more naive CD4+ T cells, fewer expanded clones and increased TCR diversity, suggesting age selection. Total diversity estimates from one million sequenced T cells were considered lower bounds and underestimates. The percentage of naive T cells measured by flow cytometry correlated strongly with observed TCR beta diversity. Because donor CMV infection status was unknown, age-related changes in expanded clonotypes were potentially confounded. Since profiling was done on bulk unsorted PBMCs, naive and antigen-experienced compartments could not be conclusively compared.

The donors were some 39 Caucasian individuals from Russia, aged roughly 6 to 100 years, who were systemically healthy. Each donor gave 8 to 10 milliliters of peripheral blood, drawn into EDTA-treated Vacutainer tubes. Ficoll-Paque density-gradient centrifugation was used to isolate PBMCs, with at least 6.5 million per sample. Total RNA, at least 6 micrograms per sample, was extracted from PBMCs with Trizol reagent. The percentages of naive CD45RAhigh/CD27high T cells were determined by flow cytometry on a PBMC aliquot from every donor. This clonotype showed up just a few times. The antigen it recognizes is unknown. No qualities accompany the bases; no much larger clone lies one base away. These same data were also listed under a study on T cells of mothers and their children. The second source states: Nine systemically healthy Caucasian individuals served as donors, namely three mothers together with their six children. cDNA synthesis consumed the entire amount of extracted RNA, loaded at around 1.5 ug RNA in each 15 ul reaction. In the second PCR, the M1S primer added sample barcodes and 2-4 random nucleotides. Over 8.5 million TCR beta CDR3 reads came from each mother, compared with some 3 million reads from each child. Thymic selection shapes the output of TCR recombination in a similar way in related and unrelated pairs, and inherited differences have a minor effect. Normalized repertoire overlap was always found to be slightly, but never significantly, higher in related mother-child pairs than in unrelated mother-child pairs. Persistent microchimeric T cell clones were not detected, at a sensitivity of 95 to 100 clones per million clonotypes. Deep NGS was used in the study to compare the TCR beta repertoires of mothers and children and to look for features that separate related mother-child pairs from unrelated individuals. On average, the children were approximately 11 +/- 4 years old, while the mothers were around 40 +/- 4 years old. Libraries were sequenced on Illumina HiSeq 2000 with 100+100 nt paired-end reads after adapter ligation with NEBNext reagents. Mother and child libraries were prepared a month apart and sequenced in separate runs to prevent cross-contamination. Between 500,000 and 2,000,000 distinct TCR beta clonotypes were identified per donor. Naive TCR beta clonotypes were estimated from low-frequency clonotypes matched to each donor's FACS-determined naive share, without sorting.

The receptor was isolated from a girl aged 2-10 years in good health. The sequencing input was blood.

The CDR3 protein is CASREGGSNEQYF. The DNA reads TGTGCCAGTCGGGAGGGTGGTTCTAACGAGCAGTACTTC. The sequence links TRBV7-3 to TRBJ2-7, and TRBD2 matches 8 of the central bases. Counted from cysteine to phenylalanine, this CDR3 has 13 amino acids. Left in the record is the CDR3 DNA by itself, 39 bases read in frame from the first base. V is trimmed back by 9 bases and J by 5 bases, and the junction contains 9 bases that no gene match accounts for. Via the germline V gene, CDR1 is SGHTA and CDR2 FQGTGA.